This T cell receptor (beta chain) was recovered during a study of blood T cell repertoires in COVID-19. As for the study in general: COVID-19 samples collected from the United States, Italy and Spain covered acute and convalescent phases. Sources were T cells, B-cell-depleted T cells, or PBMCs; the material itself was cDNA or gDNA.

Per the authors' pipeline: Quantification of nucleated cells was approximated via reference gene primer amplification. Data came from immunoSEQ multiplex PCR; TCRdb stores just in-frame clones and leaves some out. V, J and clone size reflect that table, while D and trimming were determined from the DNA. The profile shows about 130,000 clones, over 75% of them singletons. The V gene's germline CDR1 is SNHLY and CDR2 FYNNEI. The CDR3 sequence is 16 residues long. The V segment lost 8 bases and the J segment 4 bases; nucleotides outside the gene matches: 14. The table lists this clone with a count of one.

Sequencing used peripheral blood. This receptor was obtained from a man aged 80 or over with active or convalescent COVID-19. The chain has TRBV2 and TRBJ1-1, with TRBD1 matching over 9 bases. CDR3 amino acids: CASPIRGRTGVTEAFF. CDR3 in DNA: TGTGCCAGCCCCATTAGGGGAAGGACAGGGGTCACTGAAGCTTTCTTT.